Listed below are T cell receptor beta chains from one sample, sequenced in a study of cytomegalovirus exposure and HLA in healthy donors. Method: immunoSEQ multiplex PCR; TCRdb's copy keeps in-frame clones and lacks some. The sample has about 140,000 clones; 80% are singletons. What was sequenced was PBMCs. The receptors derive from a middle-aged woman in good health and CMV-seronegative. CDR3s leave out the opening cysteine and the closing phenylalanine or tryptophan. The order of the fields is V gene, CDR3 protein.

TRBV27 ASRGQGLSYEQY
TRBV27 ASSLNRAYEQY
TRBV7-2 ASSSGLAGITDTQY
TRBV11-2 ASSYGTGRYEQY
TRBV10-3 AISGTSVGTGELF
TRBV6-1 ASSVGTGGDEQY
TRBV11-2 ASSLDSNGETQY
TRBV18 ASSPPLAPSSPGELF
TRBV7-2 ASSLEGFDEQF
TRBV4-3 ASSPRPWTGPTNEKLF
TRBV2 ASRALSGYYGYT
TRBV4-2 ASSQVTSGGANEQF
TRBV27 ASSLTGGGAYEQY
TRBV4-1 ASSRTSGGTYEQY
TRBV4-3 ASSPRDRGKDGYT
TRBV21-1 ASSKVSVGGYT
TRBV9 ASSVETAKQF
TRBV2 ASNQQGAIHEQY
TRBV13 ASSLGTGISGNTIY
TRBV7-8 ASSRQGLDTQY
TRBV10-3 AIRQSYEQY
TRBV30 AWNRGPIENYGYT
TRBV6-1 ATRPGAYNSPLH
TRBV29-1 SVNRGGGYEQY
TRBV6-5 ASRDRSMNTEAF
TRBV7-6 ASSPGVGGYTLF